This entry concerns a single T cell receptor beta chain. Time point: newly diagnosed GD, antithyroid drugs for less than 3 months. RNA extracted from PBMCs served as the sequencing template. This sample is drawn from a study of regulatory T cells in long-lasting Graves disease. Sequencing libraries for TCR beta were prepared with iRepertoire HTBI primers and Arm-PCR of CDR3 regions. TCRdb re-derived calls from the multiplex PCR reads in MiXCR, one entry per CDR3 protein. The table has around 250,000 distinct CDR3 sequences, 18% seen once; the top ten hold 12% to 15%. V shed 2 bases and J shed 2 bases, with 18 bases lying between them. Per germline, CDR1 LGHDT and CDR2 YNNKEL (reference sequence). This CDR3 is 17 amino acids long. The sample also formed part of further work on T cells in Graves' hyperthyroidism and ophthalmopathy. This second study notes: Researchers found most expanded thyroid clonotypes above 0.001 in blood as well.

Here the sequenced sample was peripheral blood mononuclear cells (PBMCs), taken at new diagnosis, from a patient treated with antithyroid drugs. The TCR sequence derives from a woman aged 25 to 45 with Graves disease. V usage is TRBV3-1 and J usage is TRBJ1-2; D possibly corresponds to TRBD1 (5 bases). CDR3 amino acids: CASSQLGGRAPNYGYTF. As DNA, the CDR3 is TGTGCCAGCAGCCAACTGGGGGGTCGGGCCCCGAACTATGGCTACACCTTC.